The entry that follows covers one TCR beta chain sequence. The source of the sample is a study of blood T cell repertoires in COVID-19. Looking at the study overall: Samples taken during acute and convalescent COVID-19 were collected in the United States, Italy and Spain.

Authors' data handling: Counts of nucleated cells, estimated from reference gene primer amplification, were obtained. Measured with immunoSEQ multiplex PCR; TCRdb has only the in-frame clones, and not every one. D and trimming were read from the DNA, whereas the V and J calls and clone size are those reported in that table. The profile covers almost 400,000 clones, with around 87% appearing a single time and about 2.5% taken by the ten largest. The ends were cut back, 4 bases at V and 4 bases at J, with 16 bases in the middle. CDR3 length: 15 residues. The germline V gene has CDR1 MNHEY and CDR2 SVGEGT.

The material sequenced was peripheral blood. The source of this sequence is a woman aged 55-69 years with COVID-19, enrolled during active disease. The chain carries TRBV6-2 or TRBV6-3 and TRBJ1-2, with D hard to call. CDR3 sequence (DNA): TGTGCCAGCAGTTCCGGGTCGCCCGGATTCTATGGCTACACCTTC. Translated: CASSSGSPGFYGYTF.